Listed below are T cell receptor beta chains from one sample, sequenced in a study of blood T cells in healthy people across ages. TCRdb reprocessed the 5' RACE reads via MiXCR and lists one record per CDR3 protein. The table shows 780,000 or so distinct CDR3 sequences, with about 53% occurring only once. What was sequenced was blood. The receptors shown here come from a man aged 80 or over in good health. Each CDR3 is given with its conserved first and last residue. The order of the fields is clone size, J gene, CDR3 length, V gene, CDR3 protein. Rows give clone size only sometimes, using once, few, many, or a class for an expanded clone.

clone size: few
J gene: TRBJ1-2
CDR3 length: 11
V gene: TRBV2
CDR3 protein: CASFTGLDYTF

clone size: once
J gene: -
CDR3 length: 12
V gene: TRBV6-2/TRBV6-3
CDR3 protein: CAIGSSYNEQYF

clone size: -
J gene: TRBJ2-1
CDR3 length: 13
V gene: TRBV11-3
CDR3 protein: CASSLGTTNEQFF

clone size: -
J gene: TRBJ1-2
CDR3 length: 13
V gene: TRBV20-1
CDR3 protein: CSAKLQANYGYTF

clone size: -
J gene: TRBJ1-6
CDR3 length: 14
V gene: TRBV5-5
CDR3 protein: CASSSISPTSPLHF

clone size: -
J gene: TRBJ2-3
CDR3 length: 14
V gene: TRBV20-1
CDR3 protein: CSARVGRGTDTQYF

clone size: -
J gene: TRBJ2-1
CDR3 length: 14
V gene: TRBV15
CDR3 protein: CATSRSNPFGEQFF

clone size: -
J gene: TRBJ2-7
CDR3 length: 16
V gene: TRBV5-1
CDR3 protein: CASSPRDRQWDYEQYF

clone size: -
J gene: TRBJ2-1
CDR3 length: 16
V gene: TRBV10-3
CDR3 protein: CATRRTSANSYNEQFF

clone size: -
J gene: TRBJ2-3
CDR3 length: 15
V gene: TRBV11-3
CDR3 protein: CASLPTSGRTDTQYF

clone size: few
J gene: TRBJ1-4
CDR3 length: 14
V gene: TRBV7-9
CDR3 protein: CASSLGMAYEKLFF

clone size: -
J gene: TRBJ1-2
CDR3 length: 14
V gene: TRBV27
CDR3 protein: CASSFGGQPYGYTF

clone size: -
J gene: TRBJ2-3
CDR3 length: 15
V gene: TRBV2
CDR3 protein: CASNQVGGPTDTQYF

clone size: -
J gene: TRBJ1-1
CDR3 length: 14
V gene: TRBV27
CDR3 protein: CASSGWGGHTEAFF

clone size: few
J gene: TRBJ2-3
CDR3 length: 15
V gene: TRBV20-1
CDR3 protein: CSAMGLAGITDTQYF

clone size: -
J gene: TRBJ1-5
CDR3 length: 15
V gene: TRBV5-1
CDR3 protein: CASSPSGGANQPQHF

clone size: once
J gene: -
CDR3 length: 14
V gene: TRBV9
CDR3 protein: CASSVDVAAETQYF

clone size: -
J gene: TRBJ1-1
CDR3 length: 15
V gene: TRBV11-2
CDR3 protein: CASSFQNGVNTEAFF

clone size: -
J gene: TRBJ2-4
CDR3 length: 16
V gene: TRBV24-1
CDR3 protein: CATSDQTGGQGNIQYF

clone size: -
J gene: TRBJ1-1
CDR3 length: 14
V gene: TRBV20-1
CDR3 protein: CSARDPGTGTEAFF

clone size: -
J gene: TRBJ2-2
CDR3 length: 15
V gene: TRBV4-2
CDR3 protein: CASSQGDRDTGELFF

clone size: once
J gene: -
CDR3 length: 13
V gene: TRBV2
CDR3 protein: CASRDRADYEQYF

clone size: -
J gene: TRBJ2-7
CDR3 length: 16
V gene: TRBV20-1
CDR3 protein: CSARDRRGYTSYEQYF

clone size: few
J gene: TRBJ2-3
CDR3 length: 18
V gene: TRBV21-1
CDR3 protein: CASSKAGGGSGCTDTQYF

clone size: -
J gene: -
CDR3 length: 15
V gene: TRBV7-2
CDR3 protein: CASTLRGSSYNEQYF

clone size: -
J gene: TRBJ1-5
CDR3 length: 13
V gene: TRBV2
CDR3 protein: CASSDDTNQPQHF

clone size: -
J gene: TRBJ2-1
CDR3 length: 14
V gene: TRBV27
CDR3 protein: CASSSRDSSEEQFF

clone size: few
J gene: TRBJ2-1
CDR3 length: 14
V gene: TRBV4-2
CDR3 protein: CASSRGVSYNEQFF

clone size: once
J gene: TRBJ2-3
CDR3 length: 15
V gene: TRBV27
CDR3 protein: CASSLSGGVRDTQYF